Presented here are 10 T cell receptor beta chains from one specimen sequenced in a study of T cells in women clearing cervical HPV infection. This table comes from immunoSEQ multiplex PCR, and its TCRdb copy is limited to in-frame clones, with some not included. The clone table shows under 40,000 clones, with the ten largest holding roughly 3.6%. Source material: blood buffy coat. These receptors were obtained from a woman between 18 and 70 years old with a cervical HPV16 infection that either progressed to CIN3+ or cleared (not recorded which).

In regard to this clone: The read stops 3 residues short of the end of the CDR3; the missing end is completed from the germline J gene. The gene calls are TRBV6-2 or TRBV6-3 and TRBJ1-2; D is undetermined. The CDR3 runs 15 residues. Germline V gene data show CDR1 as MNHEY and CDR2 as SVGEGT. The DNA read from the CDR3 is TGTGCCAGCAGTTACCGGACTAGCGGGAGGAGTGAC. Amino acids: CASSYRTSGRSD. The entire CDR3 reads CASSYRTSGRSDYTF.

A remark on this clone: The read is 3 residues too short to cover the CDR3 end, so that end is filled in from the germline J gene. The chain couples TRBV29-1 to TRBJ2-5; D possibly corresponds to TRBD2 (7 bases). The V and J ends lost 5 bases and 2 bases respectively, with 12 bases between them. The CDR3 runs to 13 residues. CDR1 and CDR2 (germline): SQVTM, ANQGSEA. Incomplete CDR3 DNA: TGCAGCGTTCCCGGGGGGCCGCAAGAGACC. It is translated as CSVPGGPQET. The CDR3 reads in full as CSVPGGPQETQYF. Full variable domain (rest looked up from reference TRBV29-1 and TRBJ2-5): SAVISQKPSRDICQRGTSLTIQCQVDSQVTMMFWYRQQPGQSLTLIATANQGSEATYESGFVIDKFPISRPNLTFSTLTVSNMSPEDSSIYLCSVPGGPQETQYFGPGTRLLVL.

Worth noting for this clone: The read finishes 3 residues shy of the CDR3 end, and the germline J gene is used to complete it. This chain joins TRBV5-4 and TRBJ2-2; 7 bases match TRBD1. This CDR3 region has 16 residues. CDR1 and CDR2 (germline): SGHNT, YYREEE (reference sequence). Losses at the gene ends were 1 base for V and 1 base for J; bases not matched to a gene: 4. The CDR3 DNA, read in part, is TGTGCCAGCAGCTTGAACCAGGGGGTGAACACCGGGGAG. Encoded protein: CASSLNQGVNTGE. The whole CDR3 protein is CASSLNQGVNTGELFF.

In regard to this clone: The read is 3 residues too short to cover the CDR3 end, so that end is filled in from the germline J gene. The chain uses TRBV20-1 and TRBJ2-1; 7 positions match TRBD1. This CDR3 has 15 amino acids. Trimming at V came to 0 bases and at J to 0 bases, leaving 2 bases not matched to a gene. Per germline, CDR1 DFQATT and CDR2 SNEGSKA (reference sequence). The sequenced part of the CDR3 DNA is TGCAGTGCTAGAGACCCAGGGGGCTCCTACAATGAG. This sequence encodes CSARDPGGSYNE. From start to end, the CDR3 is CSARDPGGSYNEQFF.

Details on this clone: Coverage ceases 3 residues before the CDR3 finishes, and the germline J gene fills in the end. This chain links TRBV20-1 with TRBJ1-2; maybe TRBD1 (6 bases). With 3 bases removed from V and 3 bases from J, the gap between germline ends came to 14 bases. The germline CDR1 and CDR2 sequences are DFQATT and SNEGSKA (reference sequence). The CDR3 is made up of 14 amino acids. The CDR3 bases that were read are TGCAGTGCTAGGCGAACAGGGATAGACTATGGC. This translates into CSARRTGIDYG. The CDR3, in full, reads CSARRTGIDYGYTF.

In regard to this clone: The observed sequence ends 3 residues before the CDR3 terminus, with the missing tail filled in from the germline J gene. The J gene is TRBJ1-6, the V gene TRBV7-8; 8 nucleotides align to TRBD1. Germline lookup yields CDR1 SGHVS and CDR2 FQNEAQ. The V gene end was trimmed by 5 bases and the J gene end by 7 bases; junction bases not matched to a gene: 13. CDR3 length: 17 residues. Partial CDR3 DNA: TGTGCCAGCAGCCCAAGCACTCGACAGGGGAACAATTCACCC. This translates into CASSPSTRQGNNSP. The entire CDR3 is CASSPSTRQGNNSPLHF.

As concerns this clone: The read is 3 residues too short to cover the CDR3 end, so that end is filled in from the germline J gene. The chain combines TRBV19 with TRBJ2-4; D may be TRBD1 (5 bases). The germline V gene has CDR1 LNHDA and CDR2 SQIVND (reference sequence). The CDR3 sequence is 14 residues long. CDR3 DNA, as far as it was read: TGTGCCAGTTCTGAATGGGGCCGCTCATATGGT. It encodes CASSEWGRSYG. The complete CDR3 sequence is CASSEWGRSYGQYF.

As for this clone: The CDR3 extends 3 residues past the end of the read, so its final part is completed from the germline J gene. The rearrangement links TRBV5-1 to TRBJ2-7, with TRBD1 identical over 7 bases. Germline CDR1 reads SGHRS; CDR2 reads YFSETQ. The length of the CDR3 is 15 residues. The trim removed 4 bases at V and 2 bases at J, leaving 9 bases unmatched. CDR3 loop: CASSEITGATYEQYF. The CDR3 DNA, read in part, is TGCGCCAGCAGCGAAATAACAGGGGCAACCTACGAG.

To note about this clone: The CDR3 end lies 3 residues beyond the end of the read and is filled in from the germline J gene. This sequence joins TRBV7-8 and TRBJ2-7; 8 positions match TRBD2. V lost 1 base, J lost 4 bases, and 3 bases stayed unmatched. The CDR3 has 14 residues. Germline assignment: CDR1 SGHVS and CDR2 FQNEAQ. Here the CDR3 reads CASSLELAVYEQYF. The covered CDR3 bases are TGTGCCAGCAGCTTAGAACTAGCGGTTTACGAG.

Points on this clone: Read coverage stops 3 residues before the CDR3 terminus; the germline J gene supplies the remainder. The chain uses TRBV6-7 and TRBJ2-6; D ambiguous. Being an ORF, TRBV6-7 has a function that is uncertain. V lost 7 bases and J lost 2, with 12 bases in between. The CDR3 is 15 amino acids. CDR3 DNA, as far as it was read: TGTGCCAGCATCTCTCGGGTCGCTGGGGCCAACGTC. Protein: CASISRVAGANV. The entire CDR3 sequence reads CASISRVAGANVLTF.